This entry is about one TCR beta chain. Its antigen specificity is not known. One base away there is no much larger clone; base qualities are not given. The data stem from a study of technical replicates of blood from a handful of donors (dated by TCRdb to about 2017). The library was generated by the immunoSEQ multiplex PCR assay. TCRdb obtained this table from immuneACCESS and retained in-frame rearrangements with V and J assigned. These tables miss some clones; where compared with another copy, unresolved V genes account for less than half of the shortfall, and the remainder is unexplained. In all, the sample holds just over 60,000 clones, and 70% to 90% of those were seen once. The ten largest clonotypes hold around 5.3% of the sample. The germline V gene gives CDR1 as MGHRA and CDR2 as YSYEKL. V was cut back by 0 bases and J by 7 bases, leaving a gap of 8 bases between them. Spanning cysteine to phenylalanine, the CDR3 consists of 13 amino acids. Left in the record is the CDR3 DNA by itself, 39 bases read in frame from the first base.

The receptor was derived from a human donor in good health. Some clones in this sample may be carry-over from other donors' samples. Recombination connected TRBV4-1 to TRBJ2-3; the D gene remains uncertain. Sequencing input: PBMCs. This receptor carries the CDR3 CASSQEPQNTQYF. In nucleotides, the sequence is TGCGCCAGCAGCCAAGAGCCACAGAATACGCAGTATTTT.